The 27 T cell receptor beta chains listed next were all sequenced from one sample in a study of OX40 agonist ivuxolimab in advanced cancers. Sequenced by immunoSEQ multiplex PCR; TCRdb stores in-frame clones only, minus some. The top ten hold around 0.5% of the sample, which has about 79,000 clones, around 92% seen once. Specimen: CD4+ or CD8+ T cells sorted from blood, collected in a trial of the OX40 agonist ivuxolimab. Receptors originate from an adult with an advanced solid tumor such as melanoma, head and neck, liver or kidney cancer.

The genes are TRBV7-9 and TRBJ1-2; D gene uncertain. V lost 0 bases to trimming and J lost 4 bases, with 6 bases between them. The CDR3 is 13 amino acids. CDR1 is SEHNR and CDR2 is FQNEAQ in the germline V gene (reference sequence). CDR3 loop: CASSLAGRYGYTF. CDR3 nucleotide sequence: TGTGCCAGCAGCTTAGCAGGACGCTATGGCTACACCTTC.

This chain connects TRBV6-1 to TRBJ2-2; D call uncertain. The ends were cut back, 8 bases at V and 7 bases at J, with 17 bases in the middle. CDR3 length: 14 residues. CDR1 MNHNS and CDR2 SASEGT come from the germline V gene. This CDR3 reads CASPSGEPYGELFF. The CDR3 coding sequence is TGTGCCAGCCCTTCTGGGGAACCTTACGGGGAGCTGTTTTTT.

The chain combines TRBV4-2 with TRBJ1-5, with D possibly matching TRBD1 (5 bases). The CDR3 consists of 16 residues. Trimming cost V 4 bases and J 4 bases, with 17 bases left between them. Germline V gene lookup returns CDR1 LGHNA and CDR2 YNFKEQ. CDR3 protein: CASSPPRGLRNQPQHF. CDR3 sequence (DNA): TGTGCCAGCAGCCCCCCGAGGGGCTTGAGAAATCAGCCCCAGCATTTT.

This clone was counted once. V gene TRBV11-3 combines with J gene TRBJ2-3, with D possibly matching TRBD2 (7 bases). V was cut by 5 bases and J by 3 bases, with 15 bases left in between. Germline V gene lookup returns CDR1 SGHNT and CDR2 YENEEA. The CDR3 is 15 amino acids. CDR3 amino acids: CASSRTGGLTDTQYF. In DNA form, the CDR3 reads TGTGCCAGCAGCCGCACCGGGGGGCTAACAGATACGCAGTATTTT.

This clone was picked up one time. The chain is built from TRBV11-3 and TRBJ1-1, with a possible D match to TRBD1 (6 bases). This CDR3 region has 15 residues. V lost 3 bases to trimming and J lost 4 bases, with 15 bases between them. Germline CDR1 SGHNT, CDR2 YENEEA. CDR3 nucleotides: TGTGCCAGCAGCTTTGGTTCCGGGGGGCCCACTGAAGCTTTCTTT. Protein product: CASSFGSGGPTEAFF.

The chain joins TRBV19 to TRBJ2-7, with 7 bases that match TRBD1. From germline, CDR1 is LNHDA and CDR2 SQIVND (reference sequence). J lost 5 bases, V lost 3 bases, and 13 bases had no gene match. CDR3 length equals 16 residues. The CDR3: CASSIQIRGTGDEQYF. The CDR3 DNA is TGTGCCAGTAGTATCCAGATACGAGGTACAGGGGACGAGCAGTACTTC.

The rearrangement uses TRBV7-2 and TRBJ1-5, with unresolved D. From germline, CDR1 is SGHTA and CDR2 FQGNSA. The CDR3 loop spans 13 amino acids. Trimming cost V 1 base and J 7 bases, with 8 bases left between them. The CDR3 DNA sequence: TGTGCCAGCAGCTTAGGGCAGCACCAGCCCCAGCATTTT. As protein: CASSLGQHQPQHF.

The V call is TRBV9, the J call TRBJ2-1; D is unresolved. V was shortened by 6 bases and J by 7 bases, with 32 bases between the two germline ends. The V gene's germline CDR1 is SGDLS and CDR2 YYNGEE. CDR3 length: 19 amino acids. In DNA, the CDR3 is TGTGCCAGCACCCGGTTTGGGCTAGGCAATGTACCCCAACAGAATGAGCAGTTCTTC. It specifies CASTRFGLGNVPQQNEQFF.

As for this clone: One end of the junction fails to match germline, which may point to a read error. This chain connects TRBV7-7 to TRBJ2-2; 13 positions agree with TRBD2. The CDR3 runs to 16 residues. CDR1 and CDR2 from the germline V gene are SSHAT and FNYEAQ (reference sequence). The CDR3 coding sequence is TGTGCTAGCAGAGGACTAGCGGGAGCCAACACCGGGGAGCTGTTTTTT. The encoded protein is CASRGLAGANTGELFF.

The chain carries TRBV18 and TRBJ2-7; TRBD2 agrees at 7 bases. The CDR3 is made up of 15 amino acids. With 2 bases clipped from V and 6 bases from J, the junction kept 10 bases outside the gene matches. The germline gives CDR1 KGHSH, CDR2 LQKENI. CDR3 amino acids: CASSPMAGDLGEQYF. CDR3 nucleotides: TGTGCCAGCTCACCAATGGCGGGAGATTTAGGCGAGCAGTACTTC.

This clone has just a few counts. The chain is built from TRBV7-2 and TRBJ2-3; D is ambiguous. Germline V gene sequence: CDR1 SGHTA, CDR2 FQGNSA. V lost 5 bases, J lost 2 bases, and 14 bases lay in between. The CDR3 loop spans 15 amino acids. Here the CDR3 reads CASSRNPIFTDTQYF. For the CDR3, the DNA is TGTGCCAGCAGCCGGAACCCAATTTTCACAGATACGCAGTATTTT. The full variable domain, completed using reference TRBV7-2 and TRBJ2-3, is GAGVSQSPSNKVTEKGKDVELRCDPISGHTALYWYRQSLGQGLEFLIYFQGNSAPDKSGLPSDRFSAERTGGSVSTLTIQRTQQEDSAVYLCASSRNPIFTDTQYFGPGTRLTVL.

The CDR3 DNA is TGTGCCAGCGAGCGGAGAAGCCAAGAGACCCAGTACTTC. Encoded protein: CASERRSQETQYF. The V and J genes are TRBV2 and TRBJ2-5; the D gene is possibly TRBD2 (5 bases). CDR3 length: 13 amino acids. The germline V gene encodes CDR1 SNHLY and CDR2 FYNNEI. V was cut by 8 bases and J by 1 base, with 11 bases left in between. Variable domain in full (rest from reference TRBV2 and TRBJ2-5): EPEVTQTPSHQVTQMGQEVILRCVPISNHLYFYWYRQILGQKVEFLVSFYNNEISEKSEIFDDQFSVERPDGSNFTLKIRSTKLEDSAMYFCASERRSQETQYFGPGTRLLVL.

This chain uses TRBV5-6 with TRBJ2-3; the D call may be TRBD1 or TRBD2 (5 bases each). Germline V lookup: CDR1 SGHDT, CDR2 YYEEEE. V dropped 4 bases and J dropped 6 bases, with 27 bases sitting between them. CDR3 length equals 18 residues. CDR3 sequence (DNA): TGTGCCAGCAGCAGCCCCTTGGGGCGGGCGATTCTCAAGGATACGCAGTATTTT. Its translation is CASSSPLGRAILKDTQYF.

This sequence joins TRBV7-9 and TRBJ1-3; 8 bases line up with TRBD1. CDR3 length: 13 residues. V dropped 10 bases and J dropped 2; count of bases not matched to a gene: 4. In germline, CDR1 is SEHNR, CDR2 FQNEAQ (reference sequence). This CDR3 is CANNRGTGNTIYF. The CDR3 DNA sequence: TGTGCCAATAACAGGGGGACTGGAAACACCATATATTTT.

The chain joins TRBV5-1 to TRBJ1-2, with 9 bases lining up with TRBD1. This CDR3 has 17 residues. V was pared by 4 bases and J by 0 bases, with 10 bases of the junction left unmatched. Germline V gives CDR1 SGHRS, CDR2 YFSETQ. CDR3 loop: CASSVRDRDSSNYGYTF. CDR3 DNA: TGCGCCAGCAGCGTACGGGACAGGGACTCCTCTAACTATGGCTACACCTTC.

The rearrangement joins TRBV4-2 to TRBJ1-1, with 7 nucleotides matching TRBD1. The germline CDR1 and CDR2 sequences are LGHNA and YNFKEQ. V was clipped by 5 bases and J by 5 bases; unmatched bases: 11. The CDR3 is 15 residues long. The CDR3 DNA reads TGTGCCAGCAGCAAGAACACAGGGGAGAGGACTGAAGCTTTCTTT. Amino acid sequence: CASSKNTGERTEAFF.

The chain employs TRBV7-3 and TRBJ2-1, with 8 bases aligning to TRBD2. Germline values: CDR1 SGHTA, CDR2 FQGTGA. V was clipped by 3 bases and J by 8 bases; unmatched bases: 9. This CDR3 contains 15 residues. CDR3 nucleotide sequence: TGTGCCAGCAGCTTTTTTCCAGCGGGAGCACATGAGCAGTTCTTC. Protein sequence: CASSFFPAGAHEQFF. Together with reference TRBV7-3 and TRBJ2-1, the CDR3 gives the full variable domain: GAGVSQTPSNKVTEKGKYVELRCDPISGHTALYWYRQSLGQGPEFLIYFQGTGAADDSGLPNDRFFAVRPEGSVSTLKIQRTERGDSAVYLCASSFFPAGAHEQFFGPGTRLTVL.

The chain is built from TRBV6-4 and TRBJ2-2; TRBD2 might be the D (6 bases). Per germline, CDR1 MRHNA and CDR2 SNTAGT. Trimming cost V 5 bases and J 7 bases, with 17 bases left between them. The CDR3 covers 15 residues. CDR3 residues: CASSQPGEASGELFF. CDR3 bases: TGTGCCAGCAGTCAACCGGGAGAGGCGAGCGGGGAGCTGTTTTTT.

V gene TRBV7-2 combines with J gene TRBJ1-2; weak D call: TRBD1 (5 bases). Looked up from germline, CDR1 is SGHTA and CDR2 is FQGNSA. V lost 3 bases, J lost 7 bases, and 12 bases lay in between. The CDR3 is 13 amino acids. CDR3 bases: TGTGCCAGCAGCTTCCTCGGGACCTTTGGCTACACCTTC. Translating gives CASSFLGTFGYTF.

The chain recombines TRBV21-1 with TRBJ2-7; the table's D call TRBD1 went unverified against the DNA. TRBV21-1 is noted as a pseudogene. CDR3 length: 16 amino acids. As DNA, the CDR3 is TGTGCCAGCAGCGATTCCGGGACAAATATAACCTACGAGCAGTACTTC. It specifies CASSDSGTNITYEQYF.

V is TRBV15 and J is TRBJ2-5; weak D call: TRBD1 (6 bases). The DNA end favors TRBJ2-7, so the J call may be wrong. Germline-derived CDR1 and CDR2 are LNHNV and YYDKDF (reference sequence). The CDR3 extends over 13 amino acids. This CDR3 is CATSRDRGYEQYF. DNA for the CDR3: TGTGCCACCAGCAGAGACAGGGGCTACGAGCAGTACTTC.

This clone has a single count. The rearrangement joins TRBV6-5 to TRBJ2-5; 8 bases line up with TRBD1. Trimming cost V 0 bases and J 4 bases; bases outside gene matches: 7. Germline V lookup: CDR1 MNHEY, CDR2 SVGAGI. The CDR3 length is 16 residues. In DNA form, the CDR3 reads TGTGCCAGCAGTTACTCACCCCGACAGGGGAGAGAGACCCAGTACTTC. The encoded protein is CASSYSPRQGRETQYF.

This clone is a singleton in its sample. The rearrangement joins TRBV7-2 to TRBJ2-5, with TRBD2 matching 14 bases. Germline assignment: CDR1 SGHTA and CDR2 FQGNSA. V shed 5 bases, J shed 4 bases, and the junction held 6 bases outside the gene matches. CDR3 length equals 16 residues. DNA for the CDR3: TGTGCCAGCAGCATAGGACTAGCGGGAGGTTTAGAGACCCAGTACTTC. This codes for CASSIGLAGGLETQYF.

V is TRBV29-1 and J is TRBJ1-1; 8 bases agree with TRBD1. The germline V gene encodes CDR1 SQVTM and CDR2 ANQGSEA. The CDR3 has 14 amino acids. J lost 2 bases, V lost 5 bases, and 7 bases had no gene match. CDR3 DNA: TGCAGCGTTAAAACGACAGGGGTTAACACTGAAGCTTTCTTT. Translating it yields CSVKTTGVNTEAFF.

In DNA form, the CDR3 reads TGTGCCAGCAGCCAAGACCCACAGGGGTGGGAGACCCAGTACTTC. Translating it yields CASSQDPQGWETQYF. This sequence joins TRBV4-2 and TRBJ2-5; 7 nucleotides line up with TRBD1. J gave up 5 bases and V 0 bases, and 6 bases lay outside the gene matches. The CDR3 covers 15 residues. Per germline, CDR1 LGHNA and CDR2 YNFKEQ.

The V gene is TRBV6-5, the J gene TRBJ1-2, with unresolved D. There are 12 residues in the CDR3. Trimming removed 0 bases at V and 6 bases at J, with 5 bases between. In germline, CDR1 is MNHEY, CDR2 SVGAGI. CDR3 DNA: TGTGCCAGCAGTTACTCTCGTAATGGCTACACCTTC. Protein product: CASSYSRNGYTF.

The chain carries TRBV5-8 and TRBJ1-3, with D possibly matching TRBD1 (5 bases). This CDR3 spans 15 amino acids. CDR1 is SGHTS, CDR2 YDEGEE, per germline. V was shortened by 4 bases and J by 0 bases, with 11 bases between the two germline ends. The CDR3 loop reads CASSALRGSGNTIYF. CDR3 DNA: TGTGCCAGCAGCGCCCTGAGGGGCTCTGGAAACACCATATATTTT.